What follows are 17 T cell receptor beta chains derived from one specimen sequenced in a study of blood T cell repertoires in COVID-19. Profiled with immunoSEQ multiplex PCR; TCRdb holds only in-frame clones, not every one. Of about 140,000 clones listed, around nine tenths are singletons. The sample taken for sequencing was peripheral blood. Receptors were obtained from a woman aged 60-75 years with acute or convalescent COVID-19.

This clone appeared once. This chain links TRBV25-1 with TRBJ1-2; the D is unclear. In germline, CDR1 is MGHDK, CDR2 SYGVNS. The CDR3 runs to 14 residues. V dropped 4 bases and J dropped 5 bases, with 14 bases sitting between them. CDR3 coding DNA: TGTGCCAGCAGTGGGTTTTCGGGGTTTTATGGCTACACCTTC. Translated: CASSGFSGFYGYTF.

The V and J genes are TRBV28 and TRBJ1-1; D not certain. Germline V gives CDR1 MDHEN, CDR2 SYDVKM. The V end lost 2 bases, the J end lost 1 base, and 14 bases lay between the germline ends. The CDR3 runs to 16 residues. The CDR3 nucleotides read TGTGCCAGCAGTTTAACATCTTTCCCGGGGAACACTGAAGCTTTCTTT. As protein: CASSLTSFPGNTEAFF.

V gene TRBV19 combines with J gene TRBJ2-4; 7 positions match TRBD1. The ends lost 6 bases at V and 1 base at J; junction bases unmatched: 9. The CDR3 is 16 residues long. CDR1 is LNHDA and CDR2 is SQIVND in the germline V gene (reference sequence). The CDR3 protein is CASRNQGVDAKNIQYF. The CDR3, as DNA: TGTGCCAGTAGGAACCAGGGGGTTGATGCCAAAAACATTCAGTACTTC. Complete variable domain (other parts from reference TRBV19 and TRBJ2-4): DGGITQSPKYLFRKEGQNVTLSCEQNLNHDAMYWYRQDPGQGLRLIYYSQIVNDFQKGDIAEGYSVSREKKESFPLTVTSAQKNPTAFYLCASRNQGVDAKNIQYFGAGTRLSVL.

J is TRBJ1-5 and V is TRBV7-2; 7 bases agree with TRBD1. CDR3 length: 13 residues. Germline V gene sequence: CDR1 SGHTA, CDR2 FQGNSA. Unmatched junction bases numbered 4, after V lost 7 bases and J lost 4 bases. As DNA, the CDR3 is TGTGCCAGCAACCCGACAGGGAATCAGCCCCAGCATTTT. Its translation is CASNPTGNQPQHF.

Only a few counts were recorded for this clone. CDR3 nucleotide sequence: TGTGCCAGCAGTTACTCGTGGGCCCCGAACACTGAAGCTTTCTTT. The encoded protein is CASSYSWAPNTEAFF. The chain joins TRBV6-5 to TRBJ1-1; no clear D gene. CDR1 is MNHEY and CDR2 is SVGAGI in the germline V gene. The CDR3 is 15 amino acids. Trimming pared 0 bases from V and 1 base from J, leaving 9 bases between.

V and J are TRBV18 and TRBJ1-5, with 9 bases aligning to TRBD1. The CDR3 sequence is 15 residues long. V was pared by 5 bases and J by 2 bases, with 4 bases of the junction left unmatched. The V gene's germline CDR1 is KGHSH and CDR2 LQKENI. CDR3 protein: CASSGDRAGNQPQHF. The CDR3, as DNA: TGTGCCAGCTCAGGGGACAGGGCGGGCAATCAGCCCCAGCATTTT. Variable domain in full (rest from reference TRBV18 and TRBJ1-5): NAGVMQNPRHLVRRRGQEARLRCSPMKGHSHVYWYRQLPEEGLKFMVYLQKENIIDESGMPKERFSAEFPKEGPSILRIQQVVRGDSAAYFCASSGDRAGNQPQHFGDGTRLSIL.

A single count supports this clone. This chain's CDR3 is CASSRRDRGSYEQYF. The CDR3 DNA reads as TGTGCCAGTAGTCGCCGGGACAGGGGTTCCTACGAGCAGTACTTC. V is TRBV19 and J is TRBJ2-7, with 10 positions matching TRBD1. Trimming took 5 bases from V and 1 from J; bases not matched to a gene: 5. The germline V gene has CDR1 LNHDA and CDR2 SQIVND (reference sequence). The CDR3 has 15 amino acids.

The rearrangement uses TRBV19 and TRBJ1-2; 8 nucleotides align to TRBD1. This CDR3 is built from 13 residues. Germline V gives CDR1 LNHDA, CDR2 SQIVND (reference sequence). The V segment lost 6 bases and the J segment 6 bases; nucleotides outside the gene matches: 6. CDR3 coding DNA: TGTGCCAGTAGACGGACAGGGTGGGATGGCTACACCTTC. This translates into CASRRTGWDGYTF.

The chain employs TRBV24-1 and TRBJ1-4; maybe TRBD1 (6 bases). CDR3 length equals 14 residues. The germline CDR1 and CDR2 sequences are KGHDR and SFDVKD. The germline V and J ends were trimmed by 5 bases and 8 bases, with 14 bases remaining between them. DNA for the CDR3: TGTGCCACCAGTGGAGGGGGATTGGGGGAAAAACTGTTTTTT. Translated, it gives CATSGGGLGEKLFF.

The chain uses TRBV3-1 (or the pseudogene TRBV3-2) and TRBJ1-5; D not resolved. The CDR3 is made up of 13 amino acids. Per the germline V gene, CDR1 is LGHDT and CDR2 is YNNKEL (reference sequence). V lost 5 bases and J lost 4, with 9 bases in between. The CDR3 sequence is CASSLGRNQPQHF. The CDR3 region has the DNA TGTGCCAGCAGCTTGGGCCGAAATCAGCCCCAGCATTTT.

V is TRBV7-9 and J is TRBJ1-1, with 7 nucleotides matching TRBD1. CDR3 length: 15 amino acids. The trim removed 0 bases at V and 1 base at J, leaving 2 bases unmatched. From germline, CDR1 is SEHNR and CDR2 FQNEAQ (reference sequence). The CDR3 reads CASSLAGGPNTEAFF. The CDR3 coding sequence is TGTGCCAGCAGCTTAGCAGGGGGCCCGAACACTGAAGCTTTCTTT.

The chain employs TRBV30 and TRBJ2-3; 8 nucleotides align to TRBD1. Per the germline V gene, CDR1 is GTSNPN and CDR2 is SVGIG (reference sequence). After removal of 0 bases from V and 3 bases from J, the junction contained 8 bases not matched to a gene. This CDR3 spans 16 amino acids. The CDR3 nucleotides are TGTGCCTGGAGTGTACACAGGGGGTCGGGAACAGATACGCAGTATTTT. This sequence encodes CAWSVHRGSGTDTQYF.

The chain links TRBV4-1 to TRBJ1-2, with 9 positions matching TRBD1. J gave up 5 bases and V 6 bases, and 16 bases lay outside the gene matches. This CDR3 has 17 residues. Germline lookup yields CDR1 MGHRA and CDR2 YSYEKL. CDR3 bases: TGCGCCAGCAGGTTACAGGGGGCTCCCTTAGAGGGGTATGGCTACACCTTC. Protein sequence: CASRLQGAPLEGYGYTF.

The V gene is TRBV30, the J gene TRBJ2-5; D is unresolved. Trimming took 0 bases from V and 5 from J, leaving 13 bases between them. This CDR3 contains 14 residues. CDR1 and CDR2 (germline): GTSNPN, SVGIG (reference sequence). CDR3 amino acids: CAWSVASGYETQYF. CDR3 bases: TGTGCCTGGAGTGTAGCGTCCGGATATGAGACCCAGTACTTC.

The chain couples TRBV19 to TRBJ2-3; 7 bases match TRBD2. Germline CDR1 reads LNHDA; CDR2 reads SQIVND (reference sequence). The J segment lost 3 bases and the V segment lost 1 base, leaving 4 bases of the junction unmatched. The CDR3 contains 15 residues. The CDR3 region has the DNA TGTGCCAGTAGTATAGTAGGCGGGGGTACAGATACGCAGTATTTT. Translation gives CASSIVGGGTDTQYF.

As DNA, the CDR3 is TGTGCCAGCAGTTTGAGGGTCGGTGGCTACACCTTC. Translation: CASSLRVGGYTF. This chain uses TRBV12-3 or TRBV12-4 with TRBJ1-2; D call uncertain. The CDR3 totals 12 residues. V was clipped by 3 bases and J by 7 bases, with 9 bases between them.

This clone was picked up a small number of times. The V call is TRBV9, the J call TRBJ1-1; D is undetermined. Trimming took off 4 bases at V and 1 base at J, with 8 bases between the two ends. CDR1 and CDR2 from the germline V gene are SGDLS and YYNGEE. CDR3 size: 13 residues. The CDR3: CASSSRENTEAFF. Written as DNA, the CDR3 is TGTGCCAGCAGCTCTCGAGAGAACACTGAAGCTTTCTTT.